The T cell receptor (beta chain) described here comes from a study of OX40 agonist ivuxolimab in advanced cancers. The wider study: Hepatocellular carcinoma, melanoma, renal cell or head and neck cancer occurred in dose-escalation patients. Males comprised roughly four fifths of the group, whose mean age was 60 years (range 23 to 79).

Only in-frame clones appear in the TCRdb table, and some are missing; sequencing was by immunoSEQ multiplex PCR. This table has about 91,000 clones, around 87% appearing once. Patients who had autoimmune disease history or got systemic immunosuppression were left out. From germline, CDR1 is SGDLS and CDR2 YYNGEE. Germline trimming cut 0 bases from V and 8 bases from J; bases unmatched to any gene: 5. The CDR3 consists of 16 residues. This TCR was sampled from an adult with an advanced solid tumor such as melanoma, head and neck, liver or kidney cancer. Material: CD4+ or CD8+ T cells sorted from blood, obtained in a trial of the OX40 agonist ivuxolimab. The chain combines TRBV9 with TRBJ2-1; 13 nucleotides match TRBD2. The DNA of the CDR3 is TGTGCCAGCAGCGTAGCCGGACTAGCGGGAGTGGATGAGCAGTTCTTC. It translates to CASSVAGLAGVDEQFF.